Presented here are 27 T cell receptor beta chains from one specimen sequenced in a study of Ad26.COV2.S vaccination and SARS-CoV-2 variants. This sample's treatment: roughly 18 received Ad26.COV2.S at low or high dose, single or two shots; roughly five received placebo; per-sample allocation not given. Samples came from day 63 after the first vaccine or placebo injection. Sequencing used immunoSEQ multiplex PCR; TCRdb keeps in-frame clones, though not all of them. The sample lists about 400,000 clones; 70% to 90% were seen once. The source material was peripheral blood, sampled in a trial of Ad26.COV2.S vaccine versus placebo. The receptors were gathered from a person between 18 and 59 years old who received the Ad26.COV2.S COVID-19 vaccine or a placebo.

The chain is built from TRBV13 and TRBJ1-3, with D unresolved. The V and J ends lost 4 bases and 5 bases respectively, with 6 bases between them. CDR3 length: 12 amino acids. The germline CDR1 and CDR2 sequences are PRHDT and FYEKMQ (reference sequence). CDR3 DNA sequence: TGTGCCAGCAGCTCTTCTCGAAACACCATATATTTT. This encodes CASSSSRNTIYF.

This chain links TRBV7-8 with TRBJ1-4, with D unresolved. CDR1 is SGHVS, CDR2 FQNEAQ, per germline. There are 14 residues in the CDR3. V lost 5 bases to trimming and J lost 4 bases, with 11 bases between them. The CDR3 coding sequence is TGTGCCAGCAGCCCCAGAATCCTTAATGAAAAACTGTTTTTT. Amino acid sequence: CASSPRILNEKLFF.

J is TRBJ2-6 and V is TRBV7-8, with unresolved D. The CDR3 length is 16 residues. The V gene's germline CDR1 is SGHVS and CDR2 FQNEAQ. The V gene lost 3 bases and the J gene lost 2 bases, with 11 bases spanning the gap. CDR3 coding DNA: TGTGCCAGCAGCTTTGGTAGAGTTGCTGGGGCCAACGTCCTGACTTTC. The encoded protein is CASSFGRVAGANVLTF.

The J gene is TRBJ2-7, the V gene TRBV3-1 (or the pseudogene TRBV3-2); the match to TRBD2 covers 11 bases. The CDR3 is 17 residues long. Germline CDR1 reads LGHDT; CDR2 reads YNNKEL (reference sequence). With 4 bases clipped from V and 1 base from J, the junction kept 9 bases outside the gene matches. The CDR3 bases are TGTGCCAGCAGCCTTACTAGCGGGGGATCCTTTTCCTACGAGCAGTACTTC. It encodes CASSLTSGGSFSYEQYF.

The chain couples TRBV5-1 to TRBJ2-3, with D possibly TRBD1 on 6 matching bases. Per the germline V gene, CDR1 is SGHRS and CDR2 is YFSETQ. Trimming took off 3 bases at V and 2 bases at J, with 13 bases between the two ends. The CDR3 totals 15 residues. The CDR3 spells CASSSAGQPTDTQYF. The DNA for the CDR3 is TGCGCCAGCAGCTCTGCTGGACAGCCCACAGATACGCAGTATTTT. The complete variable domain, with remaining parts taken from reference TRBV5-1 and TRBJ2-3, reads KAGVTQTPRYLIKTRGQQVTLSCSPISGHRSVSWYQQTPGQGLQFLFEYFSETQRNKGNFPGRFSGRQFSNSRSEMNVSTLELGDSALYLCASSSAGQPTDTQYFGPGTRLTVL.

The chain uses TRBV12-5 and TRBJ2-1, with D hard to call. The CDR3 is 12 amino acids. CDR1 and CDR2 (germline): LGHNT, FRNRAP. V was clipped by 4 bases and J by 2 bases, with 3 bases between them. In DNA form, the CDR3 reads TGTGCTAGTGGTTCCCCCTACAATGAGCAGTTCTTC. Translating gives CASGSPYNEQFF.

This chain connects TRBV11-1 to TRBJ1-1; D gene ambiguous. V lost 1 base and J 1 base, leaving 4 bases between the germline ends. Germline CDR1 SGHAT, CDR2 FQDESV (reference sequence). The CDR3 sequence is 13 residues long. CDR3 protein: CASSLEANTEAFF. DNA for the CDR3: TGTGCCAGCAGCTTAGAGGCGAACACTGAAGCTTTCTTT.

J is TRBJ1-2 and V is TRBV12-5; D possibly corresponds to TRBD1 (6 bases). There are 15 residues in the CDR3. V lost 3 bases and J lost 5, with 16 bases in between. Germline V CDR1 and CDR2: LGHNT, FRNRAP. Here the CDR3 DNA reads TGTGCTAGTGGTTTCCTATCCGGGACACAGTATGGCTACACCTTC. Translation: CASGFLSGTQYGYTF.

The V and J genes are TRBV19 and TRBJ2-1, with TRBD2 identical over 11 bases. The CDR3 loop spans 15 amino acids. The V segment lost 2 bases and the J segment 7 bases; nucleotides outside the gene matches: 4. Germline V gene data show CDR1 as LNHDA and CDR2 as SQIVND (reference sequence). Written as DNA, the CDR3 is TGTGCCAGTAGTATACCGGGACTAGCGGCTAATGAGCAGTTCTTC. Translated, it gives CASSIPGLAANEQFF.

The chain has TRBV11-1 and TRBJ2-1, with a possible D match to TRBD2 (6 bases). Germline assignment: CDR1 SGHAT and CDR2 FQDESV (reference sequence). V was shortened by 1 base and J by 9 bases, with 13 bases between the two germline ends. The CDR3 totals 14 residues. The CDR3 DNA follows: TGTGCCAGCAGCTTAGAAACGGGAGTACTTGAGCAGTTCTTC. Its protein product is CASSLETGVLEQFF.

The V gene is TRBV5-1, the J gene TRBJ2-1; 10 bases line up with TRBD2. The germline V gene has CDR1 SGHRS and CDR2 YFSETQ. The V gene end was trimmed by 3 bases and the J gene end by 13 bases; junction bases not matched to a gene: 10. The CDR3 loop spans 14 amino acids. This chain's CDR3 is CASSSNGEREGQFF. CDR3 nucleotides: TGCGCCAGCAGCTCTAATGGAGAGCGGGAGGGCCAGTTCTTC.

The rearrangement joins TRBV18 to TRBJ2-3, with no clear D. The germline CDR1 and CDR2 sequences are KGHSH and LQKENI. The CDR3 is 14 amino acids. The V and J ends lost 0 bases and 4 bases respectively, with 8 bases between them. The CDR3 sequence is CASSPPSGPDTQYF. The CDR3 DNA reads as TGTGCCAGCTCACCACCGTCTGGCCCAGATACGCAGTATTTT.

This sequence joins TRBV29-1 and TRBJ1-1, with D perhaps TRBD1 (6 bases). V dropped 2 bases and J dropped 4 bases, with 17 bases sitting between them. The CDR3 is 15 amino acids. The germline V gene has CDR1 SQVTM and CDR2 ANQGSEA. CDR3 sequence reads: CSVEHRARMRTEAFF. For the CDR3, the DNA is TGCAGCGTTGAACACAGGGCTAGAATGCGCACTGAAGCTTTCTTT.

The chain uses TRBV6-2 or TRBV6-3 and TRBJ2-4; D ambiguous. Germline V gene lookup returns CDR1 MNHEY and CDR2 SVGEGT. This CDR3 is 14 amino acids long. Trimming removed 4 bases at V and 8 bases at J, with 15 bases between. The CDR3 DNA sequence: TGTGCCAGCAGTTTAATCGGTAGCCCGGACATTCAGTACTTC. Translation: CASSLIGSPDIQYF.

The V call is TRBV29-1, the J call TRBJ2-4, with TRBD1 identical over 9 bases. The trim removed 7 bases at V and 6 bases at J, leaving 7 bases unmatched. This CDR3 comprises 13 residues. Germline lookup yields CDR1 SQVTM and CDR2 ANQGSEA. The CDR3 protein is CSAGTGGPNIQYF. The CDR3 nucleotides read TGCAGCGCCGGAACAGGGGGCCCAAACATTCAGTACTTC.

The rearrangement links TRBV27 to TRBJ1-6; possibly TRBD1 for D (6 bases). The V end was cut by 1 base, the J end by 8 bases, with 9 bases between. The CDR3 totals 14 residues. The germline gives CDR1 MNHEY, CDR2 SMNVEV (reference sequence). The CDR3 spells CASSLWGRDSPLHF. The CDR3 coding sequence is TGTGCCAGCAGTTTATGGGGGCGAGATTCACCCCTCCACTTT.

The V gene is TRBV5-1, the J gene TRBJ2-3; 11 nucleotides line up with TRBD2. The V and J ends lost 4 bases and 5 bases, in that order; junction bases with no gene match: 9. Germline V gene data show CDR1 as SGHRS and CDR2 as YFSETQ. The CDR3 loop spans 16 amino acids. The DNA of the CDR3 is TGCGCCAGCAGCCAGGTAGCGGGAGGGTTCAAAGATACGCAGTATTTT. As protein: CASSQVAGGFKDTQYF. Full variable domain (outside the CDR3, taken from reference TRBV5-1 and TRBJ2-3): KAGVTQTPRYLIKTRGQQVTLSCSPISGHRSVSWYQQTPGQGLQFLFEYFSETQRNKGNFPGRFSGRQFSNSRSEMNVSTLELGDSALYLCASSQVAGGFKDTQYFGPGTRLTVL.

The CDR3 protein is CASSYGLAGGETQYF. The DNA of the CDR3 is TGTGCCAGCAGTTACGGACTAGCGGGAGGAGAGACCCAGTACTTC. The chain has TRBV6-5 and TRBJ2-5; TRBD2 aligns across 14 bases. The V gene's germline CDR1 is MNHEY and CDR2 SVGAGI. V was clipped by 2 bases and J by 4 bases; unmatched bases: 0. The CDR3 extends over 15 amino acids.

A word on this clone: The sample holds other DNA sequences that translate to the same CDR3. The rearrangement links TRBV28 to TRBJ2-7; D gene unclear. The germline V gene encodes CDR1 MDHEN and CDR2 SYDVKM. With 4 bases removed from V and 3 bases from J, the gap between germline ends came to 4 bases. This CDR3 has 11 residues. In DNA, the CDR3 is TGTGCCAGCAGTTCCAACTACGAGCAGTACTTC. This encodes CASSSNYEQYF.

The chain employs TRBV12-3 or TRBV12-4 and TRBJ2-7; 9 bases are a match to TRBD1. V lost 5 bases, J lost 9 bases, and 5 bases stayed unmatched. The CDR3 loop spans 12 amino acids. DNA for the CDR3: TGTGCCAGCAGTGGGGACAGGGTAGGGCAGTACTTC. This translates into CASSGDRVGQYF.

V gene TRBV27 combines with J gene TRBJ2-2, with 8 bases aligning to TRBD2. Losses at the gene ends were 2 bases for V and 0 bases for J; bases not matched to a gene: 2. The germline gives CDR1 MNHEY, CDR2 SMNVEV (reference sequence). The CDR3 length is 16 residues. The CDR3 is CASSLGGRTNTGELFF. The CDR3 DNA sequence: TGTGCCAGCAGTTTAGGCGGGAGGACGAACACCGGGGAGCTGTTTTTT.

This chain uses TRBV11-2 with TRBJ1-2, with D possibly matching TRBD1 (5 bases). The CDR3 runs to 14 residues. V was pared by 2 bases and J by 4 bases, with 11 bases between. Germline CDR1 is SGHAT and CDR2 is FQNNGV. CDR3 DNA: TGTGCCAGCAGCTTAACGGGGACGGTCTATGGCTACACCTTC. Translation gives CASSLTGTVYGYTF. Complete variable domain (other parts from reference TRBV11-2 and TRBJ1-2): EAGVAQSPRYKIIEKRQSVAFWCNPISGHATLYWYQQILGQGPKLLIQFQNNGVVDDSQLPKDRFSAERLKGVDSTLKIQPAKLEDSAVYLCASSLTGTVYGYTFGSGTRLTVV.

As for this clone: Other DNA sequences in the same sample also yield this CDR3. The chain recombines TRBV12-3 or TRBV12-4 with TRBJ2-5; D unclear. V was trimmed by 1 base and J by 5 bases, leaving 2 bases between them. There are 11 residues in the CDR3. Here the CDR3 reads CASSLGETQYF. CDR3 DNA: TGTGCCAGCAGTTTAGGGGAGACCCAGTACTTC.

With regard to this clone: Its ends do not fully match the called genes, so a read error is possible. The chain recombines TRBV9 with TRBJ1-3; a possible D gene is TRBD1 (5 bases). Per germline, CDR1 SGDLS and CDR2 YYNGEE. The CDR3 has 14 residues. The CDR3: CASNARGSENTIYF. For the CDR3, the DNA is TGTGCCAGCAACGCAAGGGGCTCTGAAAACACCATATATTTT.

The genes are TRBV10-3 and TRBJ1-5; D possibly corresponds to TRBD1 (6 bases). Germline V gene lookup returns CDR1 ENHRY and CDR2 SYGVKD. This CDR3 has 14 amino acids. The ends were cut back, 10 bases at V and 6 bases at J, with 19 bases in the middle. The CDR3 region is CATTPSRGGQPQHF. The CDR3 DNA reads as TGTGCCACAACCCCCAGCAGGGGAGGTCAGCCCCAGCATTTT.

V is TRBV7-8 and J is TRBJ2-3, with D perhaps matching TRBD2 (5 bases). Trimming removed 1 base at V and 0 bases at J, with 11 bases between. Germline V gene sequence: CDR1 SGHVS, CDR2 FQNEAQ. The CDR3 covers 16 residues. Here the CDR3 DNA reads TGTGCCAGCAGCTTAGGTCCGAGCGGCAGCACAGATACGCAGTATTTT. Its protein is CASSLGPSGSTDTQYF.

This clone was seen a single time. The CDR3 region is CASSQDFNQPQHF. CDR3 coding DNA: TGCGCCAGCAGCCAAGACTTCAATCAGCCCCAGCATTTT. The V gene is TRBV4-1, the J gene TRBJ1-5; D gene uncertain. Between the trimmed V and J ends, which lost 0 bases and 3 bases, there was a span of 3 bases. CDR1 and CDR2 (germline): MGHRA, YSYEKL. The CDR3 is 13 residues long.